This TCR beta chain is from a study of cytomegalovirus exposure and HLA in healthy donors. Notes on the study in general: The study assumed roughly uniform donor sequencing depth for presence/absence analyses. In a later analysis, TCR beta V- and J-gene trimming was associated with a missense DCLRE1C variant.

A note on this clone: The antigen remains undetermined.

The CDR3 spans 14 residues. From germline, CDR1 is LNHNV and CDR2 YYDKDF (reference sequence). The germline V and J ends were trimmed by 2 bases and 3 bases, with 11 bases remaining between them. With 60 Vbeta and 13 Jbeta primers, the PCR was carried out. Clones were sequenced by immunoSEQ multiplex PCR, and TCRdb holds only the in-frame ones, with some missing. Seen here are about 38,000 clones, roughly two thirds observed once, and the top ten hold more than 6.5%. Sequencing input: PBMCs. This clonotype originated in a man younger than 40 in good health and CMV-seronegative. This chain joins TRBV15 and TRBJ2-7; perhaps TRBD2 as D (5 bases). The chain's CDR3 is CATSRIGLNYEQYF. As DNA, the CDR3 is TGTGCCACCAGCAGAATAGGACTGAACTACGAGCAGTACTTC.